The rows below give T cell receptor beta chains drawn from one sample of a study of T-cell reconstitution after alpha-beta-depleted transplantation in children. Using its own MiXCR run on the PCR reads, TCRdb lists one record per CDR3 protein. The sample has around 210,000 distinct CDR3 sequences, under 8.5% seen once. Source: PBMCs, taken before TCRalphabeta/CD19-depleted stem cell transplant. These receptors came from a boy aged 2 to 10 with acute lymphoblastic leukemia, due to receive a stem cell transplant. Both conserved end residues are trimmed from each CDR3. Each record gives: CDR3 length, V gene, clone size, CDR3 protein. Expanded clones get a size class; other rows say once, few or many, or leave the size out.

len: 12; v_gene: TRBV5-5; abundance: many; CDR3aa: ASSFWDNAYEQY
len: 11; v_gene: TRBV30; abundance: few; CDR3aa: AWSPDRGYEQY
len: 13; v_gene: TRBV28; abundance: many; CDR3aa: ASSGVRLMNTEAF
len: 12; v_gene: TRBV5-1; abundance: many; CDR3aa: ASSIGQISYEQY
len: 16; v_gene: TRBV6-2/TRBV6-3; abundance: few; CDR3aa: ASSSQFYFGTGTNIQY
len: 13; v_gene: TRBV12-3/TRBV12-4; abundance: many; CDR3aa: ASSAPGNPYAEAF
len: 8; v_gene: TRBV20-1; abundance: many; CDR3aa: SALNTEAF
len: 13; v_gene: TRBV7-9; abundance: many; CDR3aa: ASSSRVSGANVLT
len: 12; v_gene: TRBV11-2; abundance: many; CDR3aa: ASSPDREYNEQF
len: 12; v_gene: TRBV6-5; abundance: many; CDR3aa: ASSYKGQGDGYT
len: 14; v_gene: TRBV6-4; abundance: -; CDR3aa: ASSDSSPGTTGELF
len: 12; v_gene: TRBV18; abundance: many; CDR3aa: ASSSSARDTEAF
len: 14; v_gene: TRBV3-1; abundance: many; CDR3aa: ASSQEGSGLNTEAF
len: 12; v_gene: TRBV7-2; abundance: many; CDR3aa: ASRGTGGVYGYT
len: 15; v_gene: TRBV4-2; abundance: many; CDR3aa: ASSQFELASSYNEQF
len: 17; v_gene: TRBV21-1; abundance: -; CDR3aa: ASSKGGKLAGAPYNEQF
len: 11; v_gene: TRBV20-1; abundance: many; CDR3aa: SAAGGADEKLF
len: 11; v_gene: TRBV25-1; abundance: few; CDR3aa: ASSDGMGTEAF
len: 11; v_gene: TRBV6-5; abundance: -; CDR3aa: ASRSGGAQPQH
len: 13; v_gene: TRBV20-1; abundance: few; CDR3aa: SARDRDRDWGEQF
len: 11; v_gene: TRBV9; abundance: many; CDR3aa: ASSYTSTGELF
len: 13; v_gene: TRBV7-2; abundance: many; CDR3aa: ASSLATTGTDTQY
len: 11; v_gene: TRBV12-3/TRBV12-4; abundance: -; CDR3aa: ASSWGLNSPLH
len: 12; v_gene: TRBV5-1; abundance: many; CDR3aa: ASSLNVGRGKQY
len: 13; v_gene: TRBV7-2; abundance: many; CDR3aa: ASSLASGWTGELF
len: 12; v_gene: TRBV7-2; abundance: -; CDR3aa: ASSLSRDRYEQY
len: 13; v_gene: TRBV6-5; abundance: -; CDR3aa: ASSYVAEYQETQY
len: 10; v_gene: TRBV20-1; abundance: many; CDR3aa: SAKRQGYEQY
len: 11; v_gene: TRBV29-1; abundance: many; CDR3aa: SVRQGNTGELF
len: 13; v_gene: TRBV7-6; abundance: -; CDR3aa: ASSRTSSPYNEQF
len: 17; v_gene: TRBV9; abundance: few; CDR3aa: ASSVSSLGQGNTGELFF
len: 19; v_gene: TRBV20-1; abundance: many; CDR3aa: SARGRISLAGAESSYNEQF
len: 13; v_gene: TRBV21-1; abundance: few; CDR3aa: ASSKKVADTGELF
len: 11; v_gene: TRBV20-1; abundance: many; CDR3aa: SAKQLLNTEAF
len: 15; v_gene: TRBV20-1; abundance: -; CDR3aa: CFPGLAESGSYNEQF
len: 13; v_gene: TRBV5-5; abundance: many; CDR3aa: ASSPGDGEGDTQY
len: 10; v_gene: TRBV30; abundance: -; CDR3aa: AWSGVALEAF
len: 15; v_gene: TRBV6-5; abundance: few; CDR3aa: ASSYSSWFEFNQPQH
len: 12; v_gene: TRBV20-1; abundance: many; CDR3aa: SARRQGTGNTIY
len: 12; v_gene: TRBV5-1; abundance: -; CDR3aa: ASSLEREAETQY
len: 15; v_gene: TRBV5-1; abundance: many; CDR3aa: ASSLTTSGAAKNIQY
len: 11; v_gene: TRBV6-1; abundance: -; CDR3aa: ASMAANTGELF
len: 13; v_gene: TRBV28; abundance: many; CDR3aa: ASSRGSQPSYEQY
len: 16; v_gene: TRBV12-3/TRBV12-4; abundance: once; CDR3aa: AFCLAVRTGGGPDTQY
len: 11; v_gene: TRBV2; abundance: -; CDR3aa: ASSPRSADTQY
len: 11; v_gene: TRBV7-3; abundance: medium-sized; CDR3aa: ASSPMRSETQY
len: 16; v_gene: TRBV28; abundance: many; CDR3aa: ASSRTGFGGGSSYEQY
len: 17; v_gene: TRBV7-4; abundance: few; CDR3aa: ASSLGHRTSGRAQNIQY
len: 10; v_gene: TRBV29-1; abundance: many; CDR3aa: TGSFSYNEQF
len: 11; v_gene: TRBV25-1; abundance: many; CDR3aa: ASRTLDSDEQY
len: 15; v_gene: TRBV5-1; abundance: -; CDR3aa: ASSSGTGAPSDYEQY
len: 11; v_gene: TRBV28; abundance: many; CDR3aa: ASSSQGPYEQY
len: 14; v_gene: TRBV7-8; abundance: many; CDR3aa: ASSYFAGASTDTQY
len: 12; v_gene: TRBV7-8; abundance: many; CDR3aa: ASSLRASPNEQF